One and the same sample provided the 17 T cell receptor beta chains below, sequenced in a study of response to subunit inactivated influenza vaccine (dated by TCRdb to between 2017 and 2018). Library preparation employed RT-PCR. Sequencing took place on an Illumina HiSeq 2500. TCRdb ran its own pipeline on the public reads, namely fastp trimming at Q25 and MiXCR clone calling, and kept in-frame beta chains. When rows share a CDR3 protein, they turn into one entry using the most common DNA and genes. Within this sample are 560,000 or so distinct CDR3 sequences, with under 9% of them counted one time only. The ten largest clones capture approximately 12% of the sample. Sequenced here: PBMCs from blood, sampled roughly 24 months after vaccination. All receptors come from a man between 50 and 70 years old who received an inactivated influenza vaccine. Donor details come from another sample of the same person, matched by shared clones.

The chain joins TRBV4-3 to TRBJ1-1; D may be TRBD1 (5 bases). Germline V lookup: CDR1 LGHNA, CDR2 YSLEER. The CDR3 is 16 residues long. V was clipped by 0 bases and J by 6 bases, with 17 bases between them. CDR3 sequence (DNA): TGCGCCAGCAGCCAAGAGGCCTCTGGGGCCCAAGCTGAAGCTTTCTTT. This gives the protein CASSQEASGAQAEAFF.

This clonotype has only a few counts. The chain has TRBV5-6 and TRBJ2-1; D might be TRBD1 (6 bases). The CDR3 totals 15 residues. V lost 3 bases and J lost 5, with 15 bases in between. In germline, CDR1 is SGHDT, CDR2 YYEEEE. CDR3 region: CASSSWGRVDNEQFF. CDR3 DNA: TGTGCCAGCAGCTCCTGGGGGCGGGTGGACAATGAGCAGTTCTTC.

This clonotype was found a few times. The V call is TRBV7-2, the J call TRBJ2-7, with 7 positions matching TRBD2. Looked up from germline, CDR1 is SGHTA and CDR2 is FQGNSA. V was pared by 7 bases and J by 1 base, with 7 bases of the junction left unmatched. There are 14 residues in the CDR3. Here the CDR3 DNA reads TGTGCCAGCAACTCTCCGGGGGGTTCCTACGAGCAGTACTTC. Translating gives CASNSPGGSYEQYF.

As for this clonotype: A much more abundant neighbour one base away suggests this may be a read error. The chain is built from TRBV7-9 and TRBJ2-1; TRBD2 matches 7 bases. V trimming: 5 bases; J trimming: 15 bases; junction bases outside the gene matches: 10. CDR1 and CDR2 (germline): SEHNR, FQNEAQ (reference sequence). The CDR3 extends over 12 amino acids. The CDR3, as DNA: TGTGCCAGCAGCCCGAGTGGGACTATGGGGTTCTTC. Translated, it gives CASSPSGTMGFF.

This clonotype was seen more than once but under ten times. The rearrangement joins TRBV5-1 to TRBJ2-7; D not certain. The CDR3 extends over 15 amino acids. Germline V lookup: CDR1 SGHRS, CDR2 YFSETQ. V lost 1 base and J 3 bases, leaving 14 bases between the germline ends. For the CDR3, the DNA is TGCGCCAGCAGCTTGAATGCAGCCTACCACTACGAGCAGTACTTC. This sequence encodes CASSLNAAYHYEQYF. The variable domain in full, completed from reference TRBV5-1 and TRBJ2-7, reads KAGVTQTPRYLIKTRGQQVTLSCSPISGHRSVSWYQQTPGQGLQFLFEYFSETQRNKGNFPGRFSGRQFSNSRSEMNVSTLELGDSALYLCASSLNAAYHYEQYFGPGTRLTVT.

There are a few counts of this clonotype. This chain uses TRBV15 with TRBJ2-3; 10 bases are shared with TRBD2. The V gene end was trimmed by 4 bases and the J gene end by 4 bases; junction bases not matched to a gene: 5. Germline V gene lookup returns CDR1 LNHNV and CDR2 YYDKDF (reference sequence). This CDR3 spans 15 amino acids. This CDR3 reads CATSISGGAADTQYF. In DNA form, the CDR3 reads TGTGCCACCAGCATAAGCGGGGGGGCGGCAGATACGCAGTATTTT.

The chain couples TRBV7-2 to TRBJ2-3; D is perhaps TRBD2 (6 bases). Trimming left V 6 bases short and J 1 base short, with 14 bases between. CDR3 length: 15 amino acids. CDR1 is SGHTA and CDR2 is FQGNSA in the germline V gene. This CDR3 reads CASSRDSSRTDTQYF. The CDR3 DNA sequence: TGTGCCAGCAGTCGGGACTCAAGCCGCACAGATACGCAGTATTTT.

There are a few counts of this clonotype. The V call is TRBV28, the J call TRBJ2-3; 8 bases agree with TRBD2. Germline-derived CDR1 and CDR2 are MDHEN and SYDVKM. This CDR3 has 16 residues. The junction had 12 bases not matched to a gene; V was cut back by 9 bases and J by 1 base. This CDR3 is CASRFARGGGTDTQYF. The CDR3 DNA follows: TGTGCCAGTCGCTTCGCTCGGGGGGGAGGCACAGATACGCAGTATTTT.

This clonotype was recorded many times. V and J are TRBV7-2 and TRBJ2-1; no clear D gene. Germline CDR1 SGHTA, CDR2 FQGNSA. The CDR3 runs to 12 residues. Trimming removed 2 bases from V and 9 bases from J, with 8 bases in between. CDR3 coding DNA: TGTGCCAGCAGCTTAAACTTGGGTGAGCAGTTCTTC. Translation: CASSLNLGEQFF.

On this clonotype itself: It may be a read error: a sequence one base away is much more abundant. The chain is built from TRBV4-3 and TRBJ1-2, with TRBD1 identical over 7 bases. Germline loops: CDR1 LGHNA, CDR2 YSLEER. This CDR3 contains 14 residues. In DNA, the CDR3 is TGCGCCCGCAGCCACCCCGACAGGGCGGAGGGCTACACCTTC. Translated: CARSHPDRAEGYTF.

The genes are TRBV7-2 and TRBJ2-5, with D possibly TRBD1 on 5 matching bases. The germline gives CDR1 SGHTA, CDR2 FQGNSA. Trimming took 2 bases from V and 5 from J, leaving 15 bases between them. The CDR3 is made up of 15 amino acids. The CDR3 sequence is CASSLQGSVLETQYF. The CDR3, as DNA: TGTGCCAGCAGCTTACAGGGTTCGGTTTTGGAGACCCAGTACTTC.

This clonotype appeared many times. The chain has TRBV5-1 and TRBJ2-5; 7 bases align to TRBD1. This CDR3 comprises 15 residues. From germline, CDR1 is SGHRS and CDR2 YFSETQ. V lost 1 base to trimming and J lost 2 bases; unmatched junction nucleotides: 5. CDR3 bases: TGCGCCAGCAGCTTGTCCCCGACAGGGCAAGAGACCCAGTACTTC. Translated: CASSLSPTGQETQYF.

This clonotype was seen a handful of times. V is TRBV20-1 and J is TRBJ2-3, with no clear D. CDR1 is DFQATT, CDR2 SNEGSKA, per germline (reference sequence). The V and J ends lost 1 base and 6 bases respectively, with 29 bases between them. The CDR3 is 19 amino acids. This chain's CDR3 is CSARVHGGPYGASLDTQYF. CDR3 nucleotides: TGCAGTGCTAGAGTTCACGGTGGCCCCTATGGAGCGTCGCTCGATACGCAGTATTTT.

This clonotype was recorded a few times. The V and J genes are TRBV15 and TRBJ2-4; D might be TRBD1 (5 bases). The germline V gene has CDR1 LNHNV and CDR2 YYDKDF (reference sequence). The V gene lost 0 bases and the J gene lost 4 bases, with 16 bases spanning the gap. The CDR3 is made up of 17 amino acids. The CDR3 sequence is CATSRDLKATDKNIQYF. CDR3 DNA: TGTGCCACCAGCAGAGATCTGAAGGCGACAGATAAAAACATTCAGTACTTC.

The chain couples TRBV6-9 to TRBJ2-2; the D gene is possibly TRBD1 (5 bases). Germline V gene lookup returns CDR1 MNHGY and CDR2 SVAAGI. The CDR3 has 15 residues. The V and J ends lost 2 bases and 4 bases respectively, with 11 bases between them. CDR3 in amino acids: CASSYGAGPTGELFF. Written as DNA, the CDR3 is TGTGCCAGCAGTTATGGAGCAGGGCCCACCGGGGAGCTGTTTTTT.

CDR3: CASSFPGGKDEAFF. The CDR3 DNA follows: TGTGCCAGCAGTTTCCCAGGGGGTAAAGATGAAGCTTTCTTT. The chain uses TRBV6-5 and TRBJ1-1; the match to TRBD1 covers 7 bases. V was clipped by 4 bases and J by 7 bases; unmatched bases: 9. CDR3 length: 14 amino acids. CDR1 and CDR2 from the germline V gene are MNHEY and SVGAGI.

This clonotype was recorded many times. The chain employs TRBV27 and TRBJ2-7; 9 nucleotides line up with TRBD2. Per germline, CDR1 MNHEY and CDR2 SMNVEV (reference sequence). V lost 11 bases to trimming and J lost 4 bases; unmatched junction nucleotides: 15. The CDR3 loop spans 15 amino acids. The CDR3 region is CAAGRVSGGFYEQYF. The CDR3 DNA is TGTGCCGCAGGGAGGGTAAGCGGGGGGTTTTACGAGCAGTACTTC.